Below are 28 T cell receptor beta chains sequenced from a single sample in a study of radiation and T cells in renal cell carcinoma. Assay used: immunoSEQ multiplex PCR; TCRdb lists only in-frame clones, some missing. The sample lists 100,000 to 150,000 clones; 81% were seen once. The sample's time point: blood 2 weeks post-SBRT. Treatment of the sample: 15 Gy SBRT to primary tumor, nephrectomy 4 weeks later. Sequencing used blood, obtained from a patient whose treatment included radiotherapy and nephrectomy. Receptors were obtained from a man aged 45-60 years with renal cell carcinoma.

This clone was observed a few times. The rearrangement uses TRBV7-2 and TRBJ1-6; D unclear. CDR1 is SGHTA and CDR2 is FQGNSA in the germline V gene. The CDR3 has 12 amino acids. The V end was cut by 2 bases, the J end by 14 bases, with 10 bases between. The CDR3 bases are TGTGCCAGCAGCTTAACAGTTCGATCCCTCCACTTT. Protein sequence: CASSLTVRSLHF.

The rearrangement links TRBV11-2 to TRBJ1-2; D uncertain. The germline V gene encodes CDR1 SGHAT and CDR2 FQNNGV. The CDR3 has 14 amino acids. Trimming removed 6 bases at V and 4 bases at J, with 15 bases between. The CDR3 is CASRSIQEGYGYTF. In DNA, the CDR3 is TGTGCCAGCAGATCAATCCAGGAAGGCTATGGCTACACCTTC.

The rearrangement uses TRBV29-1 and TRBJ1-1; D possibly corresponds to TRBD1 (5 bases). V lost 4 bases and J 0 bases, leaving 9 bases between the germline ends. CDR1 is SQVTM and CDR2 is ANQGSEA in the germline V gene. The CDR3 contains 13 residues. In DNA, the CDR3 is TGCAGCGTTGGAGGACAACTGAACACTGAAGCTTTCTTT. Amino acids: CSVGGQLNTEAFF. Looking up the rest from reference TRBV29-1 and TRBJ1-1 gives the full variable domain: SAVISQKPSRDICQRGTSLTIQCQVDSQVTMMFWYRQQPGQSLTLIATANQGSEATYESGFVIDKFPISRPNLTFSTLTVSNMSPEDSSIYLCSVGGQLNTEAFFGQGTRLTVV.

V is TRBV6-5 and J is TRBJ2-1, with 8 bases aligning to TRBD1. The V gene's germline CDR1 is MNHEY and CDR2 SVGAGI. The V gene end was trimmed by 7 bases and the J gene end by 4 bases; junction bases not matched to a gene: 6. This CDR3 is 14 amino acids long. CDR3 DNA: TGTGCCAGCACCCCGACAGGGGTGTACAATGAGCAGTTCTTC. This codes for CASTPTGVYNEQFF.

This clone is a singleton in its sample. The V gene is TRBV7-6, the J gene TRBJ2-2, with 12 positions matching TRBD2. Per the germline V gene, CDR1 is SGHVS and CDR2 is FNYEAQ. CDR3 size: 17 residues. The ends lost 5 bases at V and 4 bases at J; junction bases unmatched: 8. Written as DNA, the CDR3 is TGTGCCAGCAGCCAGCGGTCACTAGCGGGAGGCACCGGGGAGCTGTTTTTT. Protein product: CASSQRSLAGGTGELFF.

This clone was observed once. The chain uses TRBV15 and TRBJ2-3; D may be TRBD1 (6 bases). Trimming shortened V by 6 bases and J by 0 bases, and 16 bases separated the two germline ends. This CDR3 spans 16 amino acids. The V gene's germline CDR1 is LNHNV and CDR2 YYDKDF (reference sequence). CDR3 bases: TGTGCCACCAGTACAGGGAGACTCCTTAGCACAGATACGCAGTATTTT. Translating gives CATSTGRLLSTDTQYF.

This clone was detected only a few times. The chain carries TRBV5-1 and TRBJ1-6; D ambiguous. Germline values: CDR1 SGHRS, CDR2 YFSETQ. Trimming removed 9 bases from V and 10 bases from J, with 20 bases in between. The CDR3 contains 14 residues. The CDR3 nucleotides read TGCGCCACCGCGCTAGATGTGGGGAACTCACCCCTCCACTTT. It encodes CATALDVGNSPLHF.

This sequence joins TRBV29-1 and TRBJ2-3; 11 bases line up with TRBD2. CDR1 is SQVTM and CDR2 is ANQGSEA in the germline V gene. The CDR3 has 15 amino acids. Trimming cost V 7 bases and J 3 bases; bases outside gene matches: 9. The CDR3 loop reads CSADSGGALTDTQYF. Here the CDR3 DNA reads TGCAGCGCCGATAGCGGGGGGGCCCTTACAGATACGCAGTATTTT.

V and J are TRBV19 and TRBJ1-4; 7 nucleotides agree with TRBD1. The germline V gene has CDR1 LNHDA and CDR2 SQIVND (reference sequence). The CDR3 sequence is 14 residues long. With V trimmed by 6 bases and J by 7 bases, 8 bases remained unmatched. The CDR3 DNA is TGTGCCAGTAGGCTGACAGGGTTTAGTGAAAAACTGTTTTTT. It yields the protein CASRLTGFSEKLFF.

This clone was picked up a small number of times. This chain uses TRBV7-9 with TRBJ1-1, with no clear D. Germline V gives CDR1 SEHNR, CDR2 FQNEAQ (reference sequence). The CDR3 sequence is 13 residues long. V lost 7 bases and J lost 1, with 10 bases in between. The chain's CDR3 is CASTELGNTEAFF. CDR3 sequence (DNA): TGTGCCAGCACAGAACTGGGGAACACTGAAGCTTTCTTT.

This chain connects TRBV7-9 to TRBJ1-6; D perhaps matches TRBD1 (5 bases). The CDR3 runs to 15 residues. Looked up from germline, CDR1 is SEHNR and CDR2 is FQNEAQ (reference sequence). Trimming cost V 5 bases and J 10 bases, with 18 bases left between them. CDR3 in DNA: TGTGCCAGCAGCCCCACGGGACTAATGTTCTCACCCCTCCACTTT. Translated, it gives CASSPTGLMFSPLHF.

The CDR3 DNA is TGCGCCAGCAGCTGGGGGACAGCCAGCTCTGGAAACACCATATATTTT. Translating it yields CASSWGTASSGNTIYF. The chain has TRBV5-1 and TRBJ1-3, with 7 bases matching TRBD1. The CDR3 runs to 16 residues. V gave up 3 bases and J gave up 0 bases; unmatched junction bases: 6. The germline gives CDR1 SGHRS, CDR2 YFSETQ.

The rearrangement joins TRBV18 to TRBJ2-1; D is perhaps TRBD1 (6 bases). CDR1 and CDR2 from the germline V gene are KGHSH and LQKENI. The CDR3 runs to 16 residues. The V end lost 1 base, the J end lost 0 bases, and 10 bases lay between the germline ends. CDR3 sequence reads: CASSPRQASSYNEQFF. The CDR3 DNA follows: TGTGCCAGCTCACCACGACAGGCGAGCTCCTACAATGAGCAGTTCTTC.

The V gene is TRBV6-1, the J gene TRBJ2-7, with D possibly matching TRBD2 (5 bases). V was shortened by 5 bases and J by 4 bases, with 12 bases between the two germline ends. This CDR3 is built from 13 residues. Germline V gene data show CDR1 as MNHNS and CDR2 as SASEGT. CDR3 DNA sequence: TGTGCCAGCAGTCGACCGGACTGGTACGAGCAGTACTTC. Protein product: CASSRPDWYEQYF.

The chain employs TRBV7-9 and TRBJ2-1, with D possibly TRBD2 on 5 matching bases. The CDR3 spans 14 residues. The germline V gene has CDR1 SEHNR and CDR2 FQNEAQ (reference sequence). The ends were cut back, 3 bases at V and 0 bases at J, with 6 bases in the middle. CDR3 DNA: TGTGCCAGCAGCTTTGGGAGCTCCTACAATGAGCAGTTCTTC. It encodes CASSFGSSYNEQFF.

The chain uses TRBV5-4 and TRBJ2-7; 11 nucleotides line up with TRBD1. Trimming cost V 0 bases and J 3 bases; bases outside gene matches: 2. The CDR3 is made up of 15 amino acids. Germline CDR1 SGHNT, CDR2 YYREEE (reference sequence). CDR3 DNA: TGTGCCAGCAGCTTGGGAGGGACAGGGGGCTACGAGCAGTACTTC. Translation gives CASSLGGTGGYEQYF. The whole variable domain, remainder taken from reference TRBV5-4 and TRBJ2-7, is ETGVTQSPTHLIKTRGQQVTLRCSSQSGHNTVSWYQQALGQGPQFIFQYYREEENGRGNFPPRFSGLQFPNYSSELNVNALELDDSALYLCASSLGGTGGYEQYFGPGTRLTVT.

This chain links TRBV15 with TRBJ2-1, with D perhaps assigned TRBD1 or TRBD2 (5 bases each). There are 16 residues in the CDR3. CDR1 and CDR2 (germline): LNHNV, YYDKDF (reference sequence). Deletions cut 5 bases from V and 0 bases from J, with 14 bases between. The CDR3 sequence: CATSPNRGSSYNEQFF. CDR3 DNA: TGTGCCACCAGCCCTAACCGGGGCAGCTCCTACAATGAGCAGTTCTTC.

The chain joins TRBV19 to TRBJ1-1, with D unresolved. The V and J ends lost 7 bases and 0 bases respectively, with 18 bases between them. The V gene's germline CDR1 is LNHDA and CDR2 SQIVND (reference sequence). CDR3 length: 16 amino acids. The DNA of the CDR3 is TGTGCCAGTACCAACCCTACCGGAGACTTGAACACTGAAGCTTTCTTT. Protein sequence: CASTNPTGDLNTEAFF.

This rearrangement joins TRBV6-5 to TRBJ2-5, with D possibly TRBD1 on 5 matching bases. The CDR3 runs 15 residues. Germline V gives CDR1 MNHEY, CDR2 SVGAGI. Trimming took 3 bases from V and 3 from J, leaving 14 bases between them. DNA for the CDR3: TGTGCCAGCAGTTATGGGCAGGGTGGTAAAGAGACCCAGTACTTC. This sequence encodes CASSYGQGGKETQYF.

The chain recombines TRBV5-1 with TRBJ1-1, with 7 bases fitting TRBD1. The CDR3 length is 14 residues. The V and J ends lost 3 bases and 6 bases, in that order; junction bases with no gene match: 8. In germline, CDR1 is SGHRS, CDR2 YFSETQ. CDR3 bases: TGCGCCAGCAGCTGGGGGCGACAGGGTTCTGAAGCTTTCTTT. Protein product: CASSWGRQGSEAFF.

This clone was detected once. This chain connects TRBV7-2 to TRBJ2-7; D is undetermined. The CDR3 extends over 12 amino acids. The germline CDR1 and CDR2 sequences are SGHTA and FQGNSA. Trimming pared 5 bases from V and 3 bases from J, leaving 8 bases between. CDR3 sequence (DNA): TGTGCCAGCAGCGCCACTTACTACGAGCAGTACTTC. Encoded protein: CASSATYYEQYF.

The chain is built from TRBV5-1 and TRBJ1-5; 10 nucleotides line up with TRBD1. CDR3 size: 15 residues. The V segment lost 3 bases and the J segment 3 bases; nucleotides outside the gene matches: 3. The germline V gene has CDR1 SGHRS and CDR2 YFSETQ. The CDR3 loop is CASSSGTGANQPQHF. The CDR3 nucleotides read TGCGCCAGCAGCTCAGGGACAGGGGCCAATCAGCCCCAGCATTTT.

CDR3 DNA sequence: TGCGCCAGCAGCCGAACCCAAGACAAACGAGCCGAGCAGTACTTC. As protein: CASSRTQDKRAEQYF. This rearrangement joins TRBV5-1 to TRBJ2-7; D uncertain. There are 15 residues in the CDR3. The germline gives CDR1 SGHRS, CDR2 YFSETQ. Deletions cut 4 bases from V and 6 bases from J, with 20 bases between. The whole variable domain, remainder taken from reference TRBV5-1 and TRBJ2-7, is KAGVTQTPRYLIKTRGQQVTLSCSPISGHRSVSWYQQTPGQGLQFLFEYFSETQRNKGNFPGRFSGRQFSNSRSEMNVSTLELGDSALYLCASSRTQDKRAEQYFGPGTRLTVT.

The gene calls are TRBV27 and TRBJ2-2; 8 positions match TRBD1. The V gene's germline CDR1 is MNHEY and CDR2 SMNVEV (reference sequence). The CDR3 loop spans 12 amino acids. Trimming took 8 bases from V and 7 from J; bases not matched to a gene: 3. DNA for the CDR3: TGTGCCAGCCAGGGGGCCAGCGGGGAGCTGTTTTTT. Its translation: CASQGASGELFF.

The chain is built from TRBV2 and TRBJ2-2; D ambiguous. This CDR3 is built from 15 residues. Germline CDR1 is SNHLY and CDR2 is FYNNEI. The V end lost 0 bases, the J end lost 5 bases, and 10 bases lay between the germline ends. DNA of the CDR3: TGTGCCAGCAGTGAAGCTGCGACGTTTACCGGGGAGCTGTTTTTT. This gives the protein CASSEAATFTGELFF.

This chain connects TRBV9 to TRBJ2-2; D might be TRBD1 or TRBD2, each matching 6 bases. The CDR3 is made up of 16 amino acids. Germline lookup yields CDR1 SGDLS and CDR2 YYNGEE. Trimming stripped 2 bases from V and 6 bases from J, with 17 bases between. CDR3 sequence reads: CASSVYREVTSGELFF. CDR3 DNA sequence: TGTGCCAGCAGCGTTTACAGGGAGGTCACTTCCGGGGAGCTGTTTTTT. The full variable domain, rest sourced from reference TRBV9 and TRBJ2-2, is DSGVTQTPKHLITATGQRVTLRCSPRSGDLSVYWYQQSLDQGLQFLIQYYNGEERAKGNILERFSAQQFPDLHSELNLSSLELGDSALYFCASSVYREVTSGELFFGEGSRLTVL.

The genes are TRBV18 and TRBJ1-5; D perhaps matches TRBD1 (5 bases). The germline V and J ends were trimmed by 3 bases and 3 bases, with 15 bases remaining between them. The CDR3 extends over 16 amino acids. From germline, CDR1 is KGHSH and CDR2 LQKENI. CDR3 DNA sequence: TGTGCCAGCTCACCTAGTGGGAGGGGTCCCAATCAGCCCCAGCATTTT. It codes for CASSPSGRGPNQPQHF.

This clone occurred once. The V call is TRBV2, the J call TRBJ2-1, with D tentatively TRBD2 (6 bases). The V gene lost 5 bases and the J gene lost 7 bases, with 15 bases spanning the gap. Germline CDR1 SNHLY, CDR2 FYNNEI. This CDR3 is 14 amino acids long. This CDR3 is CASSPTLALNEQFF. CDR3 in DNA: TGTGCCAGCAGTCCAACACTAGCTCTTAATGAGCAGTTCTTC.